This T cell receptor beta chain stems from a study of CD8+ T cells in alopecia areata. As for the study in general: Those treated were given oral tofacitinib at 5 to 10 mg twice daily.

The CDR3 has 16 residues. V lost 0 bases, J lost 10 bases, and 17 bases stayed unmatched. CDR1 and CDR2 from the germline V gene are SQVTM and ANQGSEA. Study-level results: Tissue-resident alphabeta T cells belonging to normal skin likewise get sequenced within scalp specimens. Lesional scalp exceeded normal scalp in clonality, especially in alopecia totalis/universalis.

Starting from PBMCs, sorting isolated CD4+ and CD8+ T cells. This clone was found a few times. Its antigen is not known. In each case, RNA was isolated and then reverse transcribed into cDNA as the sequencing template. The table came from immunoSEQ multiplex PCR; TCRdb's copy has only in-frame clones and leaves some out. The repertoire holds roughly 140,000 clones, with around 55% as singletons. The chain is built from TRBV29-1 and TRBJ1-1; TRBD1 matches at 7 bases. The receptor comes from a human donor with alopecia areata. The sequencing here drew on CD8+ T cells sorted from blood, taken at week 0. The CDR3 DNA follows: TGCAGCGTTGAAGACCCACTCCCGGAAGGGGGCAGGGGAGCTTTCTTT. This encodes CSVEDPLPEGGRGAFF.